Presented here are 27 T cell receptor beta chains from one specimen sequenced in a study of blood T cell repertoires in COVID-19. Produced via immunoSEQ multiplex PCR; TCRdb's table is partial and in-frame only. The repertoire includes some 250,000 clones, about 89% of them detected once, and 1.2% sits in the top ten. Sequences were obtained from PBMCs or T cells enriched from blood (not recorded which). These receptors were obtained from a human donor in a cohort exposed to, infected with or recovered from COVID-19 (not recorded which). The donor label of this sample is uncertain.

The CDR3 protein is CASSQDWAGAVNNEKLFF. The CDR3 DNA reads as TGCGCCAGCAGCCAAGATTGGGCAGGGGCCGTCAATAATGAAAAACTGTTTTTT. The chain couples TRBV4-1 to TRBJ1-4; a possible D gene is TRBD1 (6 bases). V was clipped by 0 bases and J by 4 bases, with 18 bases between them. The CDR3 length is 18 residues. CDR1 is MGHRA, CDR2 YSYEKL, per germline.

This chain connects TRBV28 to TRBJ2-1; D gene unclear. Germline lookup yields CDR1 MDHEN and CDR2 SYDVKM. Trimming cost V 5 bases and J 8 bases, with 10 bases left between them. This CDR3 has 12 residues. In DNA form, the CDR3 reads TGTGCCAGCAGTCCCTCGAGCGATGAGCAGTTCTTC. Its protein is CASSPSSDEQFF.

The V and J genes are TRBV7-9 and TRBJ1-6, with a possible D match to TRBD1 (6 bases). The CDR3 covers 16 residues. Trimming pared 1 base from V and 10 bases from J, leaving 17 bases between. Germline lookup yields CDR1 SEHNR and CDR2 FQNEAQ (reference sequence). CDR3 loop: CASSLGGSGGPSPLHF. The CDR3 DNA reads TGTGCCAGCAGCTTAGGGGGGAGTGGGGGCCCATCACCCCTCCACTTT.

The genes are TRBV7-9 and TRBJ1-1; weak D call: TRBD1 (5 bases). CDR1 and CDR2 (germline): SEHNR, FQNEAQ (reference sequence). This CDR3 has 15 residues. Trimming took off 2 bases at V and 1 base at J, with 11 bases between the two ends. In DNA form, the CDR3 reads TGTGCCAGCAGCTTAAGCCAGGGAGGGAACACTGAAGCTTTCTTT. Protein: CASSLSQGGNTEAFF.

The rearrangement uses TRBV11-1 and TRBJ2-1, with 7 bases fitting TRBD2. The V segment lost 1 base and the J segment 2 bases; nucleotides outside the gene matches: 5. CDR1 is SGHAT and CDR2 is FQDESV in the germline V gene (reference sequence). The CDR3 is 16 residues long. DNA for the CDR3: TGTGCCAGCAGCTTAGGGTTAGCGGGCACCTACAATGAGCAGTTCTTC. Translating it yields CASSLGLAGTYNEQFF.

The chain's CDR3 is CASSLLTSGALYNEQFF. The CDR3 DNA follows: TGTGCCAGCAGTTTATTGACTAGCGGGGCCCTGTACAATGAGCAGTTCTTC. V gene TRBV27 combines with J gene TRBJ2-1; 11 bases match TRBD2. V shed 1 base, J shed 4 bases, and the junction held 6 bases outside the gene matches. This CDR3 spans 17 amino acids. CDR1 and CDR2 from the germline V gene are MNHEY and SMNVEV (reference sequence).

J is TRBJ1-1 and V is TRBV10-3; 8 bases agree with TRBD1. V gave up 3 bases and J gave up 2 bases; unmatched junction bases: 5. The germline V gene has CDR1 ENHRY and CDR2 SYGVKD. This CDR3 comprises 15 residues. As DNA, the CDR3 is TGTGCCATCAGTGATCCAGGGGGCGGAAACACTGAAGCTTTCTTT. Protein sequence: CAISDPGGGNTEAFF.

The V gene is TRBV30, the J gene TRBJ2-3; 9 positions match TRBD2. Germline V lookup: CDR1 GTSNPN, CDR2 SVGIG (reference sequence). V was pared by 3 bases and J by 4 bases, with 20 bases of the junction left unmatched. The CDR3 totals 19 residues. The CDR3 sequence is CAWRGRGQRGVILADTQYF. The CDR3 bases are TGTGCCTGGAGGGGAAGGGGCCAGCGGGGGGTGATATTAGCAGATACGCAGTATTTT.

V is TRBV18 and J is TRBJ1-5, with D possibly TRBD1 on 5 matching bases. V was cut by 3 bases and J by 8 bases, with 11 bases left in between. Germline loops: CDR1 KGHSH, CDR2 LQKENI. CDR3 length: 13 residues. CDR3 coding DNA: TGTGCCAGCTCACCGGGGACTCGTGAGCCCCAGCATTTT. It is translated as CASSPGTREPQHF.

V usage is TRBV19 and J usage is TRBJ2-5, with a weak D call TRBD2 (6 bases). Trimming pared 5 bases from V and 5 bases from J, leaving 18 bases between. The CDR3 has 15 amino acids. Germline CDR1 and CDR2: LNHDA and SQIVND (reference sequence). The CDR3 is CASSSSGTPRETQYF. DNA of the CDR3: TGTGCCAGTAGTTCCTCAGGGACTCCTCGGGAGACCCAGTACTTC.

CDR3 sequence: CAWRLAGASYEQYF. The CDR3 DNA sequence: TGTGCCTGGAGGTTAGCGGGGGCCTCATACGAGCAGTACTTC. The chain has TRBV30 and TRBJ2-7, with 9 bases matching TRBD2. The germline V gene encodes CDR1 GTSNPN and CDR2 SVGIG (reference sequence). Trimming cost V 3 bases and J 4 bases; bases outside gene matches: 7. The CDR3 runs 14 residues.

This chain joins TRBV5-8 and TRBJ1-1; TRBD1 might be the D (6 bases). CDR3 size: 13 residues. CDR1 is SGHTS, CDR2 YDEGEE, per germline. Trimming left V 5 bases short and J 10 bases short, with 18 bases between. The CDR3 sequence is CASRLDGIGGAFF. DNA of the CDR3: TGTGCCAGCAGGCTCGATGGGATAGGGGGAGCTTTCTTT.

Only a few counts were recorded for this clone. The chain combines TRBV6-2 or TRBV6-3 with TRBJ1-1; D might be TRBD1 (6 bases). The ends were cut back, 5 bases at V and 11 bases at J, with 21 bases in the middle. Germline V gene lookup returns CDR1 MNHEY and CDR2 SVGEGT. The CDR3 loop spans 14 amino acids. CDR3 in DNA: TGTGCCAGCAGTACCGGGGACAAAGCGTCCTCGGCTTTCTTT. Amino acid sequence: CASSTGDKASSAFF.

V gene TRBV18 combines with J gene TRBJ2-2; 12 bases match TRBD2. Losses at the gene ends were 4 bases for V and 0 bases for J; bases not matched to a gene: 6. Germline values: CDR1 KGHSH, CDR2 LQKENI. The CDR3 runs to 18 residues. CDR3 sequence (DNA): TGTGCCAGCTCACAGATTGGACTAGCGGGGTCGAACACCGGGGAGCTGTTTTTT. It encodes CASSQIGLAGSNTGELFF.

The rearrangement links TRBV30 to TRBJ2-7, with D possibly TRBD1 on 7 matching bases. CDR3 length: 13 amino acids. V gave up 2 bases and J gave up 1 base, with 9 bases separating them. Germline loops: CDR1 GTSNPN, CDR2 SVGIG (reference sequence). As DNA, the CDR3 is TGTGCCTGGAGTTCAGGGGGGTCCTACGAGCAGTACTTC. This encodes CAWSSGGSYEQYF.

This clone appeared a single time. This chain uses TRBV19 with TRBJ1-1; a possible D gene is TRBD1 (6 bases). Germline V gives CDR1 LNHDA, CDR2 SQIVND (reference sequence). With 8 bases removed from V and 6 bases from J, the gap between germline ends came to 7 bases. There are 10 residues in the CDR3. The CDR3 DNA reads as TGTGCCAGTCAGGGGCCTGAAGCTTTCTTT. Amino acid sequence: CASQGPEAFF.

V and J are TRBV25-1 and TRBJ1-1, with TRBD1 as a possible D gene (5 bases). CDR3 size: 14 residues. Germline CDR1 reads MGHDK; CDR2 reads SYGVNS. V gave up 1 base and J gave up 5 bases, with 11 bases separating them. CDR3 amino acids: CASSEFWGDTEAFF. The CDR3 DNA is TGTGCCAGCAGTGAATTTTGGGGGGATACTGAAGCTTTCTTT.

This chain connects TRBV11-2 to TRBJ2-7, with D unclear. V lost 5 bases and J 3 bases, leaving 11 bases between the germline ends. The CDR3 has 13 residues. CDR1 is SGHAT and CDR2 is FQNNGV in the germline V gene. The CDR3 loop reads CASSPSGSYEQYF. CDR3 DNA: TGTGCCAGCAGCCCGTCAGGCAGCTACGAGCAGTACTTC.

This chain links TRBV19 with TRBJ1-1, with no clear D. V dropped 3 bases and J dropped 8 bases, with 10 bases sitting between them. Per germline, CDR1 LNHDA and CDR2 SQIVND (reference sequence). This CDR3 region has 12 residues. The CDR3 region has the DNA TGTGCCAGTAGTATGGGAGGGTCGGAAGCTTTCTTT. Its translation is CASSMGGSEAFF.

J is TRBJ1-2 and V is TRBV4-1; D ambiguous. CDR1 is MGHRA and CDR2 is YSYEKL in the germline V gene. Trimming took 0 bases from V and 7 from J, leaving 15 bases between them. The CDR3 extends over 15 amino acids. The CDR3 DNA is TGCGCCAGCAGCCAAGAAGCGGGAGCCACTAGTGGCTACACCTTC. It is translated as CASSQEAGATSGYTF.

The chain uses TRBV9 and TRBJ1-2; the D gene is possibly TRBD1 (6 bases). This CDR3 comprises 16 residues. Trimming stripped 5 bases from V and 3 bases from J, with 20 bases between. Per the germline V gene, CDR1 is SGDLS and CDR2 is YYNGEE. The CDR3 DNA is TGTGCCAGCAGTGGGGGGGCCACCGCCTCTGACTATGGCTACACCTTC. It yields the protein CASSGGATASDYGYTF.

This chain joins TRBV12-3 or TRBV12-4 and TRBJ1-1; D is perhaps TRBD1 (6 bases). This CDR3 has 11 amino acids. V lost 6 bases and J lost 6, with 8 bases in between. The DNA of the CDR3 is TGTGCCAGCAGACAGGGCCCTGAAGCTTTCTTT. Its translation: CASRQGPEAFF.

V usage is TRBV9 and J usage is TRBJ2-3; TRBD2 agrees at 8 bases. The CDR3 sequence is 15 residues long. V lost 2 bases, J lost 2 bases, and 4 bases stayed unmatched. Germline CDR1 is SGDLS and CDR2 is YYNGEE. The CDR3 nucleotides are TGTGCCAGCAGCGTGCGGGGGGACCTCACAGATACGCAGTATTTT. It specifies CASSVRGDLTDTQYF.

This chain connects TRBV7-2 to TRBJ1-1; TRBD1 matches at 7 bases. The CDR3 contains 13 residues. CDR1 is SGHTA, CDR2 FQGNSA, per germline. J lost 4 bases, V lost 5 bases, and 4 bases had no gene match. The chain's CDR3 is CASSTRGPTEAFF. The CDR3 DNA follows: TGTGCCAGCAGCACGAGGGGGCCCACTGAAGCTTTCTTT. Using reference TRBV7-2 and TRBJ1-1 for the parts outside the CDR3, the full variable domain is GAGVSQSPSNKVTEKGKDVELRCDPISGHTALYWYRQSLGQGLEFLIYFQGNSAPDKSGLPSDRFSAERTGGSVSTLTIQRTQQEDSAVYLCASSTRGPTEAFFGQGTRLTVV.

The chain links TRBV19 to TRBJ2-5; 8 nucleotides align to TRBD1. Germline V gives CDR1 LNHDA, CDR2 SQIVND (reference sequence). CDR3 length equals 11 residues. Trimming cost V 6 bases and J 7 bases; bases outside gene matches: 1. The CDR3 is CASRTGATQYF. For the CDR3, the DNA is TGTGCCAGTAGGACAGGGGCGACCCAGTACTTC.

The V gene is TRBV7-2, the J gene TRBJ1-5; weak D call: TRBD1 (5 bases). CDR1 and CDR2 (germline): SGHTA, FQGNSA. This CDR3 has 18 amino acids. V was cut by 3 bases and J by 0 bases, with 18 bases left in between. CDR3: CASSFGFGGFGSNQPQHF. CDR3 bases: TGTGCCAGCAGCTTCGGATTTGGGGGGTTCGGTAGCAATCAGCCCCAGCATTTT.

The chain is built from TRBV12-3 or TRBV12-4 and TRBJ1-5; D is possibly TRBD1 (5 bases). The CDR3 runs 11 residues. Trimming stripped 4 bases from V and 11 bases from J, with 9 bases between. The chain's CDR3 is CASSSGKSQHF. In nucleotides, the CDR3 is TGTGCCAGCAGTTCAGGGAAGTCCCAGCATTTT.